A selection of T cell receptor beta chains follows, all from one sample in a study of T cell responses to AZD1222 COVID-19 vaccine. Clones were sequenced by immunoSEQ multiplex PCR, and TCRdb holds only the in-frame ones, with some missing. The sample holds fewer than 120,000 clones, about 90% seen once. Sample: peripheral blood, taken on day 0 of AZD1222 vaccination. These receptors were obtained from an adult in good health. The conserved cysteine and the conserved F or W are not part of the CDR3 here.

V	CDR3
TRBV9	ASRRSSGGNTIY
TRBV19	ASSIDRTSLDIQY
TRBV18	ASSPTGSRNQPQH
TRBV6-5	ASSYGGRHTEAF
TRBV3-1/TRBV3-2	ASMRGNTGELF
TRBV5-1	ASSLDMGSSYEQY
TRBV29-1	SVEDRVAPRGYT
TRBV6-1	ASSELGGGGNTIY
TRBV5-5	ASSPGGTRDGNTIY
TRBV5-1	ASSLWTGASTGELF
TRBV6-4	ASSTGVRNSPLH
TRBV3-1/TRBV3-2	ASSSDSFGSYEQY
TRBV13	ASSSGLEPYEQY
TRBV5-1	ASSERQPNEKLF
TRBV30	AWTAPNTGELF
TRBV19	ASSIAPERGGGYT
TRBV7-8	ASSPTLSSYNEQF
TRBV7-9	ASRSGTEAF
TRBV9	ASSSSSGNTIY
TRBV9	ASSVVGNYGYT
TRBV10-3	AISAIDSPPDTQY
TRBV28	ASSLGTGALGLTGGYT
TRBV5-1	ASSLTDANTEAF
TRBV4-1	ASSSLAASYEQY
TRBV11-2	ASSSPRTGSYEQY
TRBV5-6	ASSSKTGKSGYT
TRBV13	ASSLGRGAYEQY
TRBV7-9	ASSFFSSPLH
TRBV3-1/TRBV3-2	ASSQGGFLHSTDTQY
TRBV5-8	ASSPGTGADTQY
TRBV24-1	ATSDSHRDDPYEQY
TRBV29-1	SGVDIETYNEQF
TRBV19	ASSMQGGNTEAF